The 10 T cell receptor beta chains presented below share a single source sample, sequenced in a study of monozygotic twins with inflammatory bowel disease (dated by TCRdb to between 2018 and 2021). The library was obtained by 5' RACE. The sequencer was an Illumina HiSeq 2500. TCRdb reprocessed the reads, so every CDR3 protein sequence counts as one entry and DNA is not shown. The table for this sample records roughly 100,000 distinct CDR3 sequences. The top ten constitute approximately 2% of the sample. The sequencing sample was made of blood. These receptors were taken from a human donor with ulcerative colitis or Crohn's disease, or a healthy co-twin of an affected twin (not recorded which).

The chain joins TRBV12-3 or TRBV12-4 to TRBJ2-5. The CDR3 spans 11 residues. CDR3 in amino acids: CASSFRETQYF.

The chain carries TRBV5-1 and TRBJ2-4; TCRdb returns TRBD1, unconfirmable since there is no DNA. Germline V gene sequence: CDR1 SGHRS, CDR2 YFSETQ. CDR3 length: 16 residues. CDR3 loop: CASSLGQSTAKNIQYF.

This chain connects TRBV4-3 to TRBJ1-1; with no DNA, the TCRdb D assignment of TRBD1 cannot be verified. This CDR3 region has 16 residues. Germline V gene data show CDR1 as LGHNA and CDR2 as YSLEER. The CDR3 region is CASSQPYRGRNTEAFF.

The gene calls are TRBV21-1 and TRBJ2-7; TCRdb calls TRBD1, which cannot be checked without DNA. TRBV21-1 is a pseudogene. This CDR3 is built from 15 residues. CDR3 loop: CAINQSTGFFYEQYF.

This chain connects TRBV18 to TRBJ2-3; the TRBD1 assignment by TCRdb is unverifiable without DNA. The germline V gene has CDR1 KGHSH and CDR2 LQKENI. The CDR3 is 15 residues long. The CDR3: CASSQLAPSTDTQYF.

The chain is built from TRBV7-2 and TRBJ2-3. Germline-derived CDR1 and CDR2 are SGHTA and FQGNSA. CDR3 length: 15 amino acids. CDR3 sequence: CASSLALGSTDTQYF.

The chain uses TRBV12-3 or TRBV12-4 and TRBJ2-1; TCRdb's D call of TRBD2 is untestable without DNA. This CDR3 has 15 residues. CDR3 amino acids: CASSFRTSSYNEQFF.

CDR3: CASSPWAYEQYF. The chain carries TRBV6-6 and TRBJ2-7. The CDR3 consists of 12 residues. The V gene's germline CDR1 is MNHNY and CDR2 SVGAGI (reference sequence).

V and J are TRBV24-1 and TRBJ2-2; TCRdb gives TRBD1 as the D gene, but with no DNA this cannot be confirmed. The CDR3 totals 19 residues. From germline, CDR1 is KGHDR and CDR2 SFDVKD. CDR3 protein: CATSAFWPTGTANTGELFF.

The V and J genes are TRBV6-2 or TRBV6-3 and TRBJ2-7; the TCRdb D gene call, TRBD2, has no DNA to confirm it. Per germline, CDR1 MNHEY and CDR2 SVGEGT. The CDR3 has 12 residues. The CDR3 here is CASGKRIYEQYF.